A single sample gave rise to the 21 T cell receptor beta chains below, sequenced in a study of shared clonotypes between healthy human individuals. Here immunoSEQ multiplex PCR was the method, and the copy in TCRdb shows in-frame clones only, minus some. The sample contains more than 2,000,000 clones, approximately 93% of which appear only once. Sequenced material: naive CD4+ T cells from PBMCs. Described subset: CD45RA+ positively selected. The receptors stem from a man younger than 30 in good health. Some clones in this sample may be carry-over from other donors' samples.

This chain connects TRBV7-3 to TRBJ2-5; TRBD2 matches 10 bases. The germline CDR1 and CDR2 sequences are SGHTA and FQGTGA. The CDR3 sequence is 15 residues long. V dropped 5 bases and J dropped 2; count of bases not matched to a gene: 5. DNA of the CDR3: TGTGCCAGCAGCCCCGGACTAGCGGTTCAAGAGACCCAGTACTTC. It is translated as CASSPGLAVQETQYF.

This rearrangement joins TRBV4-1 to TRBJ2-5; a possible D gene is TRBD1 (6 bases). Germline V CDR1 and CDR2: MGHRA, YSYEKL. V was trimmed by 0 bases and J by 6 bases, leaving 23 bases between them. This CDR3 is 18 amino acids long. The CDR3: CASSQDLQGTAPPKTQYF. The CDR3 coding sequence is TGCGCCAGCAGCCAAGACTTACAGGGCACGGCCCCCCCCAAGACCCAGTACTTC.

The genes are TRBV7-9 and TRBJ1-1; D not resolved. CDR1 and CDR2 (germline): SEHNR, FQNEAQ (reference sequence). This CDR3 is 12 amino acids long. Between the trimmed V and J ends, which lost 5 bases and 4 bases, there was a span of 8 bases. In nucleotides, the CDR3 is TGTGCCAGCAGCCTAAAACTCACTGAAGCTTTCTTT. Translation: CASSLKLTEAFF.

CDR3 DNA sequence: TGTGCCAGCAGCTTAGAGGGGGGGTCGGAGACCCAGTACTTC. Encoded protein: CASSLEGGSETQYF. The chain couples TRBV7-6 to TRBJ2-5, with D possibly being TRBD2 (7 bases). The CDR3 spans 14 residues. The ends were cut back, 1 base at V and 5 bases at J, with 11 bases in the middle. CDR1 and CDR2 from the germline V gene are SGHVS and FNYEAQ. Looking up the rest from reference TRBV7-6 and TRBJ2-5 gives the full variable domain: GAGVSQSPRYKVTKRGQDVALRCDPISGHVSLYWYRQALGQGPEFLTYFNYEAQQDKSGLPNDRFSAERPEGSISTLTIQRTEQRDSAMYRCASSLEGGSETQYFGPGTRLLVL.

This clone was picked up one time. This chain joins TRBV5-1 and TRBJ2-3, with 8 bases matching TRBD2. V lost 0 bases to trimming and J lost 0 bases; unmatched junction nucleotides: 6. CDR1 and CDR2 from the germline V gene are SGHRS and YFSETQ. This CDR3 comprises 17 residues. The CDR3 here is CASSLEHTSGSTDTQYF. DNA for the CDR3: TGCGCCAGCAGCTTGGAACATACTAGCGGAAGCACAGATACGCAGTATTTT. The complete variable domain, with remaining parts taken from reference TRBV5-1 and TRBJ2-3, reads KAGVTQTPRYLIKTRGQQVTLSCSPISGHRSVSWYQQTPGQGLQFLFEYFSETQRNKGNFPGRFSGRQFSNSRSEMNVSTLELGDSALYLCASSLEHTSGSTDTQYFGPGTRLTVL.

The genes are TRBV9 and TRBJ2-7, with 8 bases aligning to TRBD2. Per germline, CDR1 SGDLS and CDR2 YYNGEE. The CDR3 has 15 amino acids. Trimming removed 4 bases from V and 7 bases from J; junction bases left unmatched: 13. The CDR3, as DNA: TGTGCCAGCAGCTTAACTAGCGGCCCCTCGGGGGAGCAGTACTTC. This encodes CASSLTSGPSGEQYF.

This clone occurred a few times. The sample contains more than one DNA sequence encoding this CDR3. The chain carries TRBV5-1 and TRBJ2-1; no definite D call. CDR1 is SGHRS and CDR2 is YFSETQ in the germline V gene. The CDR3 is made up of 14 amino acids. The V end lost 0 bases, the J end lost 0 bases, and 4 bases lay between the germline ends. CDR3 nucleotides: TGCGCCAGCAGCTTGGGAGACTCCTACAATGAGCAGTTCTTC. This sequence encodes CASSLGDSYNEQFF.

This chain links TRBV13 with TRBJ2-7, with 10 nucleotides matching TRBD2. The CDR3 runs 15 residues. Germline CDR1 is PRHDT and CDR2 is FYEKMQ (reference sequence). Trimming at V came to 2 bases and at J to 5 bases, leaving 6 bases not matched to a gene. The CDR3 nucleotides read TGTGCCAGCAGCTTACAAGCGGGAGGGCCCCACGAGCAGTACTTC. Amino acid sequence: CASSLQAGGPHEQYF.

The DNA of the CDR3 is TGTGCCATCAGTGCCGGGGGAGATACGCAGTATTTT. Its translation is CAISAGGDTQYF. The V call is TRBV10-3, the J call TRBJ2-3; tentative D call: TRBD2 (6 bases). Germline V gene sequence: CDR1 ENHRY, CDR2 SYGVKD. Trimming left V 4 bases short and J 5 bases short, with 7 bases between. CDR3 size: 12 residues.

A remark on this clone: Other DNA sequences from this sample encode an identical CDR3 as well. The CDR3 sequence is CASSPAGGQETQYF. DNA for the CDR3: TGCGCCAGCAGCCCGGCGGGAGGTCAAGAGACCCAGTACTTC. The chain recombines TRBV5-1 with TRBJ2-5; 8 positions agree with TRBD2. The CDR3 length is 14 residues. In germline, CDR1 is SGHRS, CDR2 YFSETQ. The trim removed 4 bases at V and 2 bases at J, leaving 4 bases unmatched.

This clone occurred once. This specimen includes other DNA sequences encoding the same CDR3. CDR3 protein: CASSISPSAGQETQYF. CDR3 coding DNA: TGTGCCAGTAGTATTTCCCCTAGCGCAGGCCAAGAGACCCAGTACTTC. The V gene is TRBV19, the J gene TRBJ2-5, with a weak D call TRBD2 (6 bases). V lost 3 bases, J lost 1 base, and 15 bases lay in between. CDR3 length equals 16 residues. Germline assignment: CDR1 LNHDA and CDR2 SQIVND (reference sequence).

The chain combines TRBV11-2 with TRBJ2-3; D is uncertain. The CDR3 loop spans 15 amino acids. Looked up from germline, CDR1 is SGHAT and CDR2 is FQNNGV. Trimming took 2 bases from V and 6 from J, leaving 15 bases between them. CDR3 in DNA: TGTGCCAGCAGCTTACTAATTGCCGGCCCCGATACGCAGTATTTT. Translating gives CASSLLIAGPDTQYF.

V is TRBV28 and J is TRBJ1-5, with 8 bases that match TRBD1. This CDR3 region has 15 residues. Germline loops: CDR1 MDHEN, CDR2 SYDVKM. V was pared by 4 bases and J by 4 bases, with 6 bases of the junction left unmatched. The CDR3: CASSSPRTGNQPQHF. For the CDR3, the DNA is TGTGCCAGCAGTTCACCTCGGACAGGGAATCAGCCCCAGCATTTT.

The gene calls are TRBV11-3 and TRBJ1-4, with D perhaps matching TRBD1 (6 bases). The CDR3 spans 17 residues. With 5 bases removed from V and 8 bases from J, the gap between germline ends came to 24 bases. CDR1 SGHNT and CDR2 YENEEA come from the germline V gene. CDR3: CASSLAPGTKLREKLFF. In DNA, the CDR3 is TGTGCCAGCAGCCTAGCCCCCGGGACAAAACTGAGGGAAAAACTGTTTTTT.

For the CDR3, the DNA is TGTGCCAGCACGTTTTGGAAAAACACTAACTATGGCTACACCTTC. Translating it yields CASTFWKNTNYGYTF. The chain uses TRBV6-1 and TRBJ1-2, with D hard to call. Trimming pared 7 bases from V and 0 bases from J, leaving 15 bases between. Germline CDR1 and CDR2: MNHNS and SASEGT. The CDR3 runs to 15 residues.

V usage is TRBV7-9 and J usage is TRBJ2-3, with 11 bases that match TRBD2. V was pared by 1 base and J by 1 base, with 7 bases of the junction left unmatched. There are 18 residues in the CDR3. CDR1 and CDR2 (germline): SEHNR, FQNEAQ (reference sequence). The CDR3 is CASSLGIAGGRRTDTQYF. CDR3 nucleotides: TGTGCCAGCAGCTTAGGGATAGCGGGAGGGCGGCGCACAGATACGCAGTATTTT.

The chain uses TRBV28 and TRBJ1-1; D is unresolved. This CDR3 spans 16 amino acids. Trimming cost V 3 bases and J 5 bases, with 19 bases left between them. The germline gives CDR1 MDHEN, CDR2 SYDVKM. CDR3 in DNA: TGTGCCAGCAGTTTTATTGTCGGGCAACGGGGAACTGAAGCTTTCTTT. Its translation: CASSFIVGQRGTEAFF.

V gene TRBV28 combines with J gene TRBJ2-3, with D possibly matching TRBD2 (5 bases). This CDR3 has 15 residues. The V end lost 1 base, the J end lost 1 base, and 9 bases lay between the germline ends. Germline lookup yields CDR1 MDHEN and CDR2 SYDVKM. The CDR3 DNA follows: TGTGCCAGCAGTTTATCTAAGCGGCGCACAGATACGCAGTATTTT. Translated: CASSLSKRRTDTQYF.

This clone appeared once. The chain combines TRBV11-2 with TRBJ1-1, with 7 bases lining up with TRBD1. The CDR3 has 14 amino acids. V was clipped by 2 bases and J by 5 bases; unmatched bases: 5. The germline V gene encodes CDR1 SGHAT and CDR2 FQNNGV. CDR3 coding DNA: TGTGCCAGCAGCTTAAGGACAGGAGGAACTGAAGCTTTCTTT. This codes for CASSLRTGGTEAFF.

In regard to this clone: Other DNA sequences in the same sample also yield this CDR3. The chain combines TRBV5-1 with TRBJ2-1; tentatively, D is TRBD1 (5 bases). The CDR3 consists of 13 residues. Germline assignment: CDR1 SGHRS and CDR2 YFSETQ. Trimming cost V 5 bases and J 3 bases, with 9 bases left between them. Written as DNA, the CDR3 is TGCGCCAGCAGTGGGCAGGGCTACAATGAGCAGTTCTTC. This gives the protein CASSGQGYNEQFF.

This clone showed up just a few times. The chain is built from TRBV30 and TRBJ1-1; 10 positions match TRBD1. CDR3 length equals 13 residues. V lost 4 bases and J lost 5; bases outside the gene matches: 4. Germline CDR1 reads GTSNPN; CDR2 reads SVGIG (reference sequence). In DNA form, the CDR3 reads TGTGCCTGGAACGACAGGGGGCAAACTGAAGCTTTCTTT. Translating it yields CAWNDRGQTEAFF.